A single sample gave rise to the 27 T cell receptor beta chains below, sequenced in a study of blood T cells in healthy people across ages. For the second PCR, which ran for 7 to 11 cycles, a sample-barcoded 5' primer and a J-beta primer mix were used. One entry per CDR3 protein results from TCRdb running MiXCR on the 5' RACE reads. The table lists over 1,200,000 distinct CDR3 sequences, roughly 60% of them singletons. Sequenced: blood. The receptors derive from a man between 18 and 35 years old in good health.

Notes on this clonotype: One end of the junction varies from germline; a read error may be responsible. The J gene is TRBJ1-2, the V gene TRBV5-1; the D gene is possibly TRBD1 (6 bases). CDR3 length equals 15 residues. Looked up from germline, CDR1 is SGHRS and CDR2 is YFSETQ. The CDR3 sequence: CASRLGPDSTYGYTF. The DNA for the CDR3 is TGCGCCAGCAGGTTGGGGCCGGACAGCACCTATGGCTACACCTTC.

The chain is built from TRBV12-3 or TRBV12-4 and TRBJ2-1; 16 bases align to TRBD2. The CDR3 consists of 20 residues. V lost 6 bases, J lost 4 bases, and 15 bases stayed unmatched. The CDR3 reads CASSRTYGTSGRASYNEQFF. The CDR3 DNA sequence: TGTGCCAGCAGCCGAACCTACGGGACTAGCGGGAGGGCCTCATACAATGAGCAGTTCTTC.

The J gene is TRBJ2-2, the V gene TRBV20-1, with 7 positions matching TRBD2. J was trimmed by 4 bases and V by 4 bases; bases with no gene match: 0. The length of the CDR3 is 12 residues. In germline, CDR1 is DFQATT, CDR2 SNEGSKA (reference sequence). This CDR3 is CSATSGTGELFF. The CDR3 nucleotides read TGCAGTGCTACTAGCGGCACCGGGGAGCTGTTTTTT.

This chain links TRBV27 with TRBJ2-5; 7 positions agree with TRBD1. The trim removed 5 bases at V and 5 bases at J, leaving 8 bases unmatched. This CDR3 has 14 residues. Germline loops: CDR1 MNHEY, CDR2 SMNVEV (reference sequence). CDR3 protein: CASSIDRAEETQYF. CDR3 bases: TGTGCCAGCAGTATAGACAGGGCGGAGGAGACCCAGTACTTC.

The count of this clonotype is one. The J gene is TRBJ1-2, the V gene TRBV28; perhaps TRBD1 as D (5 bases). Trimming removed 2 bases at V and 3 bases at J, with 16 bases between. The CDR3 loop spans 16 amino acids. Looked up from germline, CDR1 is MDHEN and CDR2 is SYDVKM. The CDR3 DNA reads TGTGCCAGCAGTTTACCAGAAACCGGGACCCACTATGGCTACACCTTC. This translates into CASSLPETGTHYGYTF.

The CDR3, as DNA: TGTGCCAGCAGGAGGGGCCTAGCGGGAGGGCCAAGGGAGCAGTTCTTC. Protein: CASRRGLAGGPREQFF. The chain uses TRBV6-5 and TRBJ2-7; TRBD2 aligns across 12 bases. TRBJ2-1 explains the end of the DNA better; the J call may be wrong. The CDR3 has 16 residues. CDR1 is MNHEY and CDR2 is SVGAGI in the germline V gene.

This clonotype was seen repeatedly, ten times or more. The chain combines TRBV24-1 with TRBJ2-5; maybe TRBD2 (6 bases). The CDR3 consists of 14 residues. Germline CDR1 KGHDR, CDR2 SFDVKD. V dropped 4 bases and J dropped 5 bases, with 13 bases sitting between them. The CDR3 spells CATSDTLAWETQYF. CDR3 DNA sequence: TGTGCCACCAGTGACACCCTAGCGTGGGAGACCCAGTACTTC.

V gene TRBV28 combines with J gene TRBJ1-2, with 9 bases fitting TRBD1. Germline CDR1 reads MDHEN; CDR2 reads SYDVKM. V lost 8 bases and J lost 6; bases outside the gene matches: 4. CDR3 length equals 12 residues. CDR3: CASEQGAHGYTF. CDR3 sequence (DNA): TGTGCCAGCGAACAGGGGGCGCATGGCTACACCTTC.

The chain joins TRBV7-9 to TRBJ1-2, with a weak D call TRBD1 (6 bases). This CDR3 comprises 15 residues. CDR1 and CDR2 (germline): SEHNR, FQNEAQ (reference sequence). V was shortened by 5 bases and J by 4 bases, with 17 bases between the two germline ends. The CDR3: CASSPPGRGVYGYTF. For the CDR3, the DNA is TGTGCCAGCAGCCCTCCGGGCAGGGGTGTCTATGGCTACACCTTC.

This clonotype came up a few times. V and J are TRBV6-1 and TRBJ1-2, with TRBD1 as a possible D gene (5 bases). Trimming shortened V by 7 bases and J by 3 bases, and 12 bases separated the two germline ends. This CDR3 spans 13 amino acids. Germline V CDR1 and CDR2: MNHNS, SASEGT. The CDR3 reads CASTDNRDYGYTF. CDR3 in DNA: TGTGCCAGCACGGACAACAGAGACTATGGCTACACCTTC.

Turning to this clonotype: One end of the junction varies from germline; a read error may be responsible. J is TRBJ2-2 and V is TRBV4-3; D not resolved. The germline V gene has CDR1 LGHNA and CDR2 YSLEER. The CDR3 has 13 residues. The CDR3 loop is CASGQANTGELFF. The CDR3 nucleotides are TGCGCCAGCGGCCAAGCGAACACCGGGGAGCTGTTTTTT.

CDR3 DNA: TGTGCCAGCAGCAACTCAGACTCACCAAGGCAGTTCTTC. Translation: CASSNSDSPRQFF. The V and J genes are TRBV13 and TRBJ2-1; D is undetermined. CDR3 length: 13 amino acids. Germline V lookup: CDR1 PRHDT, CDR2 FYEKMQ (reference sequence). V was shortened by 5 bases and J by 12 bases, with 17 bases between the two germline ends.

The V gene is TRBV7-2, the J gene TRBJ2-7; D is unresolved. V was cut by 1 base and J by 10 bases, with 20 bases left in between. Germline CDR1 SGHTA, CDR2 FQGNSA. The length of the CDR3 is 15 residues. CDR3 coding DNA: TGTGCCAGCAGCTTAGGTTGGGAAGAGAAAAACGTTCAGTACTTC. Translating it yields CASSLGWEEKNVQYF.

The rearrangement joins TRBV10-3 to TRBJ2-2, with D maybe TRBD2 (6 bases). Germline values: CDR1 ENHRY, CDR2 SYGVKD. V gave up 3 bases and J gave up 4 bases, with 9 bases separating them. The CDR3 runs to 14 residues. The CDR3 here is CAISDVGSTGELFF. DNA for the CDR3: TGTGCCATCAGTGACGTCGGGAGCACCGGGGAGCTGTTTTTT.

The chain links TRBV5-1 to TRBJ2-3; D not resolved. The CDR3 consists of 13 residues. Trimming left V 2 bases short and J 5 bases short, with 9 bases between. From germline, CDR1 is SGHRS and CDR2 YFSETQ. The CDR3 spells CASSLIIGDTQYF. As DNA, the CDR3 is TGCGCCAGCAGCTTAATTATAGGAGATACGCAGTATTTT.

The chain employs TRBV27 and TRBJ2-1; tentatively, D is TRBD2 (5 bases). Germline CDR1 MNHEY, CDR2 SMNVEV (reference sequence). Deletions cut 5 bases from V and 13 bases from J, with 18 bases between. There are 13 residues in the CDR3. The CDR3 DNA reads as TGTGCCAGCAGTCTTTGGAGGTCAGAGACCCAGTTCTTC. It specifies CASSLWRSETQFF.

The V gene is TRBV12-3 or TRBV12-4, the J gene TRBJ2-2; D may be TRBD1 or TRBD2 (5 bases each). This CDR3 is built from 15 residues. Trimming took 6 bases from V and 2 from J, leaving 13 bases between them. Written as DNA, the CDR3 is TGTGCCAGCAGGTCCAGCGGACAAAACACCGGGGAGCTGTTTTTT. Residues: CASRSSGQNTGELFF.

This chain joins TRBV2 and TRBJ2-4; D may be TRBD2 (6 bases). The J call could be wrong; TRBJ2-7 is a better fit for the DNA end. The CDR3 loop spans 13 amino acids. Germline V gene lookup returns CDR1 SNHLY and CDR2 FYNNEI. The CDR3 DNA reads TGTGCCAGCAGTGAATCGGGGGTGGGCGAGCAGTACTTC. Translation gives CASSESGVGEQYF.

The rearrangement joins TRBV5-1 to TRBJ1-1; D is unclear. The germline gives CDR1 SGHRS, CDR2 YFSETQ. CDR3 length equals 15 residues. Trimming took 4 bases from V and 1 from J, leaving 14 bases between them. The CDR3 region is CASSASRGRNTEAFF. The DNA for the CDR3 is TGCGCCAGCAGCGCCTCGCGGGGAAGGAACACTGAAGCTTTCTTT. Full variable domain (outside the CDR3, taken from reference TRBV5-1 and TRBJ1-1): KAGVTQTPRYLIKTRGQQVTLSCSPISGHRSVSWYQQTPGQGLQFLFEYFSETQRNKGNFPGRFSGRQFSNSRSEMNVSTLELGDSALYLCASSASRGRNTEAFFGQGTRLTVV.

This clonotype is a singleton in its sample. This chain links TRBV25-1 with TRBJ2-7; TRBD1 is a possible D gene (6 bases). The V end lost 2 bases, the J end lost 2 bases, and 16 bases lay between the germline ends. CDR3 size: 16 residues. Germline V gene data show CDR1 as MGHDK and CDR2 as SYGVNS. The CDR3 DNA reads as TGTGCCAGCAGTGAAGACCAGGTCCAGGGGACCTACGAGCAGTACTTC. This encodes CASSEDQVQGTYEQYF.

The sample holds one count of this clonotype. This chain links TRBV24-1 with TRBJ2-6; D remains ambiguous. The germline gives CDR1 KGHDR, CDR2 SFDVKD. The CDR3 totals 21 residues. The V end was cut by 0 bases, the J end by 0 bases, with 20 bases between. This CDR3 reads CATSDLGLLLLFYSGANVLTF. The CDR3 DNA sequence: TGTGCCACCAGTGATTTGGGGCTGTTACTATTATTTTACTCTGGGGCCAACGTCCTGACTTTC.

The V gene is TRBV20-1, the J gene TRBJ2-7; 7 bases are a match to TRBD1. Germline values: CDR1 DFQATT, CDR2 SNEGSKA (reference sequence). The CDR3 is made up of 14 amino acids. Trimming removed 4 bases from V and 3 bases from J; junction bases left unmatched: 9. The CDR3 DNA reads TGCAGTGCTACTAACGACAGGGCCGGCTACGAGCAGTACTTC. This translates into CSATNDRAGYEQYF.

The chain links TRBV7-9 to TRBJ1-1; the D gene is possibly TRBD1 (5 bases). Looked up from germline, CDR1 is SEHNR and CDR2 is FQNEAQ (reference sequence). V gave up 5 bases and J gave up 0 bases, with 16 bases separating them. There are 16 residues in the CDR3. CDR3 loop: CASSQPDTQLNTEAFF. CDR3 sequence (DNA): TGTGCCAGCAGCCAGCCGGACACCCAACTGAACACTGAAGCTTTCTTT.

The chain combines TRBV4-1 with TRBJ2-3, with 7 bases identical to TRBD2. J gave up 2 bases and V 8 bases, and 10 bases lay outside the gene matches. Germline loops: CDR1 MGHRA, CDR2 YSYEKL. CDR3 length equals 15 residues. The CDR3 sequence: CASGPSGADTDTQYF. DNA for the CDR3: TGCGCCAGCGGCCCTAGCGGAGCTGACACAGATACGCAGTATTTT.

The chain links TRBV7-9 to TRBJ2-3; TRBD2 agrees at 8 bases. Germline CDR1 SEHNR, CDR2 FQNEAQ (reference sequence). V shed 5 bases, J shed 3 bases, and the junction held 10 bases outside the gene matches. The CDR3 runs 16 residues. This CDR3 is CASSETSVLVTDTQYF. CDR3 nucleotide sequence: TGTGCCAGCAGCGAGACTAGCGTTCTCGTAACAGATACGCAGTATTTT. Supplemented by reference TRBV7-9 and TRBJ2-3, the full variable domain reads DTGVSQNPRHKITKRGQNVTFRCDPISEHNRLYWYRQTLGQGPEFLTYFQNEAQLEKSRLLSDRFSAERPKGSFSTLEIQRTEQGDSAMYLCASSETSVLVTDTQYFGPGTRLTVL.

This clonotype is a singleton in its sample. This chain links TRBV10-3 with TRBJ2-4; 9 bases line up with TRBD1. The J call is doubtful: the DNA matches TRBJ2-7 better. Germline V gives CDR1 ENHRY, CDR2 SYGVKD. The CDR3 has 14 amino acids. CDR3 nucleotide sequence: TGTGCCATCAGTGATAGGACAGGGGTCCACGAGCAGTACTTC. Translated, it gives CAISDRTGVHEQYF.

The CDR3 DNA reads as TGTGCCAGCTCACCAACAGCGGGAGAGCCAGATACGCAGTATTTT. It is translated as CASSPTAGEPDTQYF. The chain combines TRBV18 with TRBJ2-3; TRBD2 aligns across 8 bases. CDR1 is KGHSH, CDR2 LQKENI, per germline. The CDR3 runs to 15 residues. The ends lost 2 bases at V and 4 bases at J; junction bases unmatched: 5.